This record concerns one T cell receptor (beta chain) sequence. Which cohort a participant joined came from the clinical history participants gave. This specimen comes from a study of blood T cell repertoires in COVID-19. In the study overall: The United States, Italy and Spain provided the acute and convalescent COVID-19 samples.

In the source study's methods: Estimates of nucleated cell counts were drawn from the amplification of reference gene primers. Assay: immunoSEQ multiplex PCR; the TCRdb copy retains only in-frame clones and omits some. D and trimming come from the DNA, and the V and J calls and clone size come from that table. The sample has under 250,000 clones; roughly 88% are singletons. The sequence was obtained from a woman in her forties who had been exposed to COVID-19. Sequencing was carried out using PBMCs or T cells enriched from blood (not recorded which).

The CDR3 nucleotides read TGCGCCAGCAGCTCAGGTCGTCTCGGTGAGGGAGATACGCAGTATTTT. It translates to CASSSGRLGEGDTQYF. This chain connects TRBV5-1 to TRBJ2-3, with D perhaps matching TRBD2 (5 bases). The germline gives CDR1 SGHRS, CDR2 YFSETQ. There are 16 residues in the CDR3. V lost 3 bases and J 5 bases, leaving 19 bases between the germline ends.